This TCR beta chain originates from a study of shared clonotypes between healthy human individuals. Overall study results and limits: All-four-donor shared clonotypes had higher generation probabilities than non-shared clonotypes did.

Assay: immunoSEQ multiplex PCR; the TCRdb copy retains only in-frame clones and omits some. The sample yields 600,000 to 700,000 clones, around 73% seen once. Germline V gene lookup returns CDR1 SGHAT and CDR2 FQNNGV. CDR3 size: 17 residues. Trimming cost V 5 bases and J 0 bases, with 14 bases left between them. Turning to this clone: The antigen is unknown.

The sequence derives from a woman aged 25 to 39 in good health. The V call is TRBV11-2, the J call TRBJ2-6, with D hard to call. The material sequenced was memory CD4+ T cells sorted from blood. Subset denoted: CD45RA-negative fraction. This CDR3 reads CASSLLTTSSGANVLTF. CDR3 bases: TGTGCCAGCAGCCTACTTACGACGAGCTCTGGGGCCAACGTCCTGACTTTC.